This record concerns one T cell receptor beta chain sequence. This clone has more than one count but fewer than ten. This clone's antigen is unknown. Per-nucleotide qualities are absent, and no much larger clonotype sits a single base away. The library was obtained by the immunoSEQ multiplex PCR assay. The table comes from immuneACCESS by way of TCRdb, which keeps in-frame sequences with V and J called. Part of the clones is missing from these tables; in studies checked, under half for an unresolved V gene and the rest for unknown reasons. This sample gives more than 50,000 clones in total; approximately 87% of them show up just once. About 5.5% of the sample comes from the top ten. Measured from the cysteine to the phenylalanine, the CDR3 is 12 residues long. Of all the DNA, just the CDR3 is kept, 36 bases in frame from base 1. V was cut back by 5 bases and J by 4 bases, leaving a gap of 8 bases between them. Taken from the germline V gene, the CDR1 and CDR2 loops are SGHAT and FQNNGV.

These data originate in a study of technical replicates of blood from a few donors (dated 2017 in TCRdb). The V and J segments used are TRBV11-2 and TRBJ1-1; matching of 6 bases hints at TRBD1 as the D gene. Sequencing was performed on PBMCs. The clonotype comes from a human donor in good health. Some clones in this sample may be carry-over from other donors' samples. The CDR3 sequence is CASSRGFTEAFF. The DNA sequence is TGTGCCAGCAGCAGGGGGTTCACTGAAGCTTTCTTT.